This T cell receptor (beta chain) was identified during a study of tumor-infiltrating lymphocytes in primary liver carcinoma. Study as a whole: Surgeons treated the primary liver carcinoma of the patients by surgical resection. The patients included men and women who were aged 30 to 69 years.

The authors made TCR beta cDNA from roughly 480 ng total RNA with a constant-region primer. What produced the TCR beta libraries was three nested multiplex PCR rounds using slightly modified ARM-PCR. Researchers ran the first two PCR rounds for approximately 10 cycles each with TRBV1-TRBV30 forward primers and a C-beta reverse primer. TCRdb reprocessed the multiplex PCR reads via MiXCR and lists one record per CDR3 protein. Of more than 150,000 distinct CDR3 sequences listed, approximately 60% were seen once; the top ten hold around 74%. The CDR3 covers 14 residues. CDR1 is ENHRY, CDR2 SYGVKD, per germline. Trimming at V came to 4 bases and at J to 5 bases, leaving 5 bases not matched to a gene. They got blood RNA out of unsorted whole blood and also pulled out germline DNA. The study enrolled treatment-naive patients with chronic HBV infection.

The clonotype originates from a man aged 40-49 years with primary liver carcinoma and hepatitis B virus infection. This chain uses TRBV10-3 with TRBJ1-5, with 7 nucleotides matching TRBD1. The sequenced sample was peripheral blood. The CDR3 DNA reads as TGTGCCATCAGTGGAGGGGGCTCTGATCAGCCCCAGCATTTT. Its protein is CAISGGGSDQPQHF.